This is a list of T cell receptor beta chains from one sample in a study of naive and memory T cell subsets. TCRdb reprocessed the UMI-ligation and nested PCR reads with MiXCR, giving one entry per CDR3 protein. The sample shows 75,000 to 85,000 distinct CDR3 sequences, around 14% of them seen only once. Sample: central memory CD4+ T cells from blood. The receptor set was obtained from a human donor in good health. The CDR3 runs from the conserved cysteine through the conserved F or W. D genes are given only for firm matches. Expanded clones get a size class; other rows say once, few or many, or leave the size out.

>TRBD1|few|TRBJ2-5|TRBV27
TGTGCCAGCAGTTCCCCGACAGGGGCGGGTGAGACCCAGTACTTC
CASSSPTGAGETQYF
>.|few|TRBJ2-7|TRBV20-1
TGCAGTGCTAGTTACGGAAGCTTAGGGGGCTTC
CSASYGSLGGF
>.|.|TRBJ2-1|TRBV12-3/TRBV12-4
TGTGCCAGCAGTTTTGGGGGGTACAATGAGCAGTTCTTC
CASSFGGYNEQFF
>.|.|TRBJ2-1|TRBV12-3/TRBV12-4
TGTGCCAGCAGTCCTAGGGTGGGGGGACTGATCTTC
CASSPRVGGLIF
>TRBD1|few|TRBJ1-2|TRBV18
TGTGCCAGCTCACCAGCACAGGGGGCCCATGGCTACACCTTC
CASSPAQGAHGYTF
>TRBD2|few|TRBJ2-3|TRBV7-3
TGTGCCAGCAGCTTAGGGTCGCGGGAGGGAGATACGCAGTATTTT
CASSLGSREGDTQYF
>.|.|TRBJ2-1|TRBV6-5
TGTGCCAGCACCGACAGGTACAATGAGCAGTTCTTC
CASTDRYNEQFF
>.|many|TRBJ2-1|TRBV7-2
TGTGCCAGCGTCATCGGGGCCTCGCCCTACAATGAGCAGTTCTTC
CASVIGASPYNEQFF
>.|.|TRBJ1-2|TRBV6-5
TGTGCCAGCAGTTACTTTTCCAATCAGGGTGGCTACACCTTC
CASSYFSNQGGYTF
>TRBD1|.|TRBJ1-5|TRBV29-1
TGCAGCGTCGCGACAGGGTCGAGCAATCAGCCCCAGCATTTT
CSVATGSSNQPQHF
>TRBD2|many|TRBJ2-7|TRBV4-3
TGCGCCAGCAGCCAAGTTACCCTAGCGGGACGATCCTACGAGCAGTACTTC
CASSQVTLAGRSYEQYF
>.|few|TRBJ1-2|TRBV30
TGTGCCCGCGGGGCAGCCTATGGCTACACCTTC
CARGAAYGYTF
>TRBD2|few|TRBJ2-7|TRBV7-2
TGTGCCAGCAGGTCTGCGGGAGTTCTCCACGAGCAGTACTTC
CASRSAGVLHEQYF
>TRBD2|many|TRBJ2-7|TRBV20-1
TGCAGTGCTAATCAAGCGGGAGAGAGCTCCTACGAGCAGTACTTC
CSANQAGESSYEQYF
>.|many|TRBJ2-7|TRBV6-5
TGTGCCAGCAAAAGGGACGGCTACTCCTACGAGCAGTACTTC
CASKRDGYSYEQYF
>.|few|TRBJ1-4|TRBV4-1
TGCGCCAGCAGCCAAGATTTAGGGACTGCTGCAGTATTT
CASSQDLGTAAVF
>.|few|TRBJ1-1|TRBV20-1
TGCAGTGCTAGAGGCGGCTTGGAGGGCACTGAAGCTTTCTTT
CSARGGLEGTEAFF